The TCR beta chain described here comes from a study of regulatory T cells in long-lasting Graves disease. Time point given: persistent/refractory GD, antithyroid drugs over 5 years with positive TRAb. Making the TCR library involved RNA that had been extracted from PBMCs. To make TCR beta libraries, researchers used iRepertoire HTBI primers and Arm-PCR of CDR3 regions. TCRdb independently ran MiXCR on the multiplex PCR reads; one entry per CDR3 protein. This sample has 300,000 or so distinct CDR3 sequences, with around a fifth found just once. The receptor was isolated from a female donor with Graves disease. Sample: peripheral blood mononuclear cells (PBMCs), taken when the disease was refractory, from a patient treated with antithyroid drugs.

CDR3 bases: TGTGCCAGCAGCTGGTCTCTCGAAAAACTGTTTTTT. Amino acids: CASSWSLEKLFF. The V call is TRBV7-9, the J call TRBJ1-4; D gene unclear. V lost 4 bases and J 8 bases, leaving 8 bases between the germline ends. Germline V lookup: CDR1 SEHNR, CDR2 FQNEAQ (reference sequence). There are 12 residues in the CDR3.